The rows below give T cell receptor beta chains drawn from one sample of a study of cytomegalovirus exposure and HLA in healthy donors. Using immunoSEQ multiplex PCR, the repertoire was profiled, and TCRdb retains in-frame clones only, with some absent. The data contain some 110,000 clones, approximately 80% of them singletons. The sample consisted of PBMCs. The origin of the receptors is a man over 45 in good health and CMV-seropositive. The CDR3 runs from the conserved cysteine through the conserved F or W. D genes are given only for firm matches. Clone size is shown for a subset of rows, as once, few, many or a class of expanded clone.

TRBV7-6,NA,TRBJ2-5,NA,CASSLEAGERETQYF,TGTGCCAGCAGCTTAGAGGCAGGGGAGAGAGAGACCCAGTACTTC
TRBV6-5,NA,TRBJ1-4,NA,CASSPGWPTNEKLFF,TGTGCCAGCAGTCCAGGGTGGCCAACTAATGAAAAACTGTTTTTT
TRBV7-8,NA,TRBJ2-5,few,CASSLGQFQETQYF,TGTGCCAGCAGCTTAGGACAGTTCCAAGAGACCCAGTACTTC
TRBV4-1,NA,TRBJ1-6,NA,CASSLRTEGSPLHF,TGCGCCAGCAGCCTACGGACGGAGGGTTCACCCCTCCACTTT
TRBV9,TRBD2,TRBJ2-3,NA,CASSSAGTSGTDTQYF,TGTGCCAGCAGCTCCGCCGGGACTAGCGGTACAGATACGCAGTATTTT
TRBV7-9,NA,TRBJ1-1,NA,CASSSMGGLSTEAFF,TGTGCCAGCAGCTCTATGGGGGGGCTCAGCACTGAAGCTTTCTTT
TRBV7-2,TRBD2,TRBJ2-1,NA,CASSSTSGVWDEQFF,TGTGCCAGCAGCTCCACTAGCGGGGTTTGGGATGAGCAGTTCTTC
TRBV5-1,TRBD1,TRBJ1-4,NA,CASSLTSTGGNEKLFF,TGCGCCAGCAGCTTGACGTCGACAGGGGGTAATGAAAAACTGTTTTTT
TRBV15,NA,TRBJ2-7,NA,CATSRDPDTDEQYF,TGTGCCACCAGCAGAGACCCCGATACGGACGAGCAGTACTTC
TRBV27,NA,TRBJ2-7,NA,CATSRPVQSGYEQYF,TGTGCCACTTCCCGCCCCGTCCAGAGCGGTTACGAGCAGTACTTC
TRBV9,NA,TRBJ2-3,NA,CASSVGLQRAQYF,TGTGCCAGCAGCGTAGGACTCCAAAGAGCGCAGTATTTT
TRBV9,NA,TRBJ2-1,NA,CASSRSTSFNEQFF,TGTGCCAGCAGCAGGTCCACTAGCTTCAATGAGCAGTTCTTC
TRBV27,NA,TRBJ2-3,NA,CASKGGGPTDTQYF,TGTGCCAGCAAAGGGGGAGGGCCAACAGATACGCAGTATTTT
TRBV18,TRBD2,TRBJ2-1,NA,CASSPPTSGRAGEQFF,TGTGCCAGCTCACCACCGACTAGCGGGAGGGCGGGTGAGCAGTTCTTC
TRBV10-3,NA,TRBJ2-3,NA,CAISATGQGTDTQYF,TGTGCCATCAGTGCGACAGGACAAGGCACAGATACGCAGTATTTT
TRBV19,NA,TRBJ1-4,NA,CASSPSTGIATNEKLFF,TGTGCCAGTAGTCCCTCCACAGGTATTGCAACTAATGAAAAACTGTTTTTT
TRBV9,TRBD1,TRBJ1-4,once,CASSPTGGTANEKLFF,TGTGCCAGCAGCCCGACAGGGGGAACGGCTAATGAAAAACTGTTTTTT
TRBV2,TRBD2,TRBJ2-5,NA,CASSGSGAPQETQYF,TGTGCCAGCAGTGGTAGCGGGGCACCTCAAGAGACCCAGTACTTC
TRBV14,NA,TRBJ1-4,NA,CASSQVGFSNEKLFF,TGTGCCAGCAGCCAAGTTGGTTTCAGTAATGAAAAACTGTTTTTT
TRBV5-1,TRBD1,TRBJ1-5,medium-sized,CASSLLGTGPQHF,TGCGCCAGCAGCTTGCTTGGGACAGGCCCCCAGCATTTT
TRBV2,NA,TRBJ1-1,NA,CASKVGHSTEAFF,TGTGCCAGCAAGGTTGGGCATAGCACTGAAGCTTTCTTT
TRBV5-8,TRBD2,TRBJ2-1,NA,CASSLISGGPYNEQFF,TGTGCCAGCAGCTTGATCAGCGGGGGACCCTACAATGAGCAGTTCTTC
TRBV10-3,NA,TRBJ2-5,NA,CAISPRGGGQETQYF,TGTGCCATCAGTCCGCGGGGAGGGGGACAAGAGACCCAGTACTTC
TRBV7-9,TRBD1,TRBJ1-4,NA,CASSPGQESRLFF,TGTGCCAGCAGCCCAGGACAGGAGAGTCGACTGTTTTTT
TRBV19,NA,TRBJ1-1,NA,CASSMGVGTEAFF,TGTGCCAGTAGTATGGGAGTTGGCACTGAAGCTTTCTTT
TRBV5-1,NA,TRBJ2-5,NA,CASSLAQGRWGETQYF,TGCGCCAGCAGCTTGGCTCAGGGAAGATGGGGAGAGACCCAGTACTTC
TRBV6-5,NA,TRBJ1-1,NA,CASSYRGENTEAFF,TGTGCCAGCAGTTATAGGGGCGAGAACACTGAAGCTTTCTTT
TRBV18,NA,TRBJ1-5,few,CASSPRGGHQPQHF,TGTGCCAGCTCACCAAGGGGAGGTCATCAGCCCCAGCATTTT
TRBV5-6,TRBD2,TRBJ2-7,NA,CASSLVAGLAGGSVQYF,TGTGCCAGCAGCTTGGTGGCGGGACTAGCGGGAGGGTCGGTGCAGTACTTC
TRBV18,NA,TRBJ2-7,once,CASSPVDSSYEQYF,TGTGCCAGCTCACCGGTCGACAGTTCTTACGAGCAGTACTTC
TRBV15,NA,TRBJ2-7,NA,CATSRAIGEQYF,TGTGCCACCAGCAGAGCTATCGGGGAGCAGTACTTC
TRBV19,NA,TRBJ1-5,NA,CASWDLDQGQPQHF,TGTGCCAGTTGGGACCTTGACCAGGGGCAGCCCCAGCATTTT
TRBV9,TRBD1,TRBJ1-4,NA,CASSAGQGLEKLFF,TGTGCCAGCAGCGCGGGACAGGGACTTGAAAAACTGTTTTTT
TRBV5-1,NA,TRBJ2-7,NA,CASSLNWSSYEQYF,TGCGCCAGCAGCTTGAATTGGAGCTCCTACGAGCAGTACTTC
TRBV28,NA,TRBJ1-5,NA,CASSLGTRHQPQHF,TGTGCCAGCAGTTTGGGCACAAGACATCAGCCCCAGCATTTT
TRBV6-1,TRBD1,TRBJ1-2,NA,CASSLQGATIYGYTF,TGTGCCAGCAGTCTTCAGGGGGCGACAATATATGGCTACACCTTC
TRBV7-2,TRBD2,TRBJ2-3,NA,CASSFPLAGVADTQYF,TGTGCCAGCAGCTTCCCTCTAGCGGGGGTCGCAGATACGCAGTATTTT
TRBV6-5,NA,TRBJ1-4,NA,CASSYSLDPSEKLFF,TGTGCCAGCAGTTACTCGCTAGATCCCTCTGAAAAACTGTTTTTT
TRBV7-3,NA,TRBJ1-1,NA,CASSKQENTEAFF,TGTGCCAGCAGTAAACAAGAGAACACTGAAGCTTTCTTT
TRBV27,NA,TRBJ1-5,NA,CASSPHEGARAQHF,TGTGCCAGCAGTCCACACGAAGGGGCCCGGGCCCAGCATTTT
TRBV10-3,TRBD1,TRBJ1-5,NA,CAILMGQGGNQPQHF,TGTGCCATCCTTATGGGCCAGGGGGGCAATCAGCCCCAGCATTTT
TRBV6-5,NA,TRBJ1-1,once,CASRKGTASHTEAFF,TGTGCCAGCAGAAAAGGGACTGCCTCCCACACTGAAGCTTTCTTT